Presented here are 8 T cell receptor beta chains from one specimen sequenced in a study of human thymus T cells. It was from resections taken during corrective heart surgery that the thymus tissue came. Assay: immunoSEQ multiplex PCR; the TCRdb copy retains only in-frame clones and omits some. The sample shows more than 70,000 clones, 90% to 97% of them seen only once. Specimen: thymus tissue. Receptor source: a boy in the first two years of life with a congenital heart defect but otherwise immunologically healthy.

This clone occurred once. The chain links TRBV14 to TRBJ2-6; a weak D match, TRBD2 (6 bases). The germline CDR1 and CDR2 sequences are SGHDN and FVKESK. The CDR3 is 19 residues long. V dropped 0 bases and J dropped 1 base, with 16 bases sitting between them. The CDR3: CASSQDGGLRLSGANVLTF. CDR3 nucleotides: TGTGCCAGCAGCCAAGATGGAGGGCTTCGGCTTTCTGGGGCCAACGTCCTGACTTTC.

The chain carries TRBV7-6 and TRBJ2-1; tentatively, D is TRBD1 (6 bases). The V gene's germline CDR1 is SGHVS and CDR2 FNYEAQ. The V end lost 5 bases, the J end lost 0 bases, and 11 bases lay between the germline ends. This CDR3 spans 15 amino acids. The DNA of the CDR3 is TGTGCCAGCAGCCCCGGACAGTTCTCCTACAATGAGCAGTTCTTC. This encodes CASSPGQFSYNEQFF. Full variable domain (missing parts from reference TRBV7-6 and TRBJ2-1): GAGVSQSPRYKVTKRGQDVALRCDPISGHVSLYWYRQALGQGPEFLTYFNYEAQQDKSGLPNDRFSAERPEGSISTLTIQRTEQRDSAMYRCASSPGQFSYNEQFFGPGTRLTVL.

V is TRBV7-8 and J is TRBJ2-1; 7 positions match TRBD1. Trimming took 1 base from V and 3 from J; bases not matched to a gene: 6. The CDR3 consists of 16 residues. The germline V gene has CDR1 SGHVS and CDR2 FQNEAQ. The chain's CDR3 is CASSLVPGTVYNEQFF. In DNA, the CDR3 is TGTGCCAGCAGCTTAGTCCCCGGGACAGTCTACAATGAGCAGTTCTTC.

This rearrangement joins TRBV5-1 to TRBJ2-1, with D possibly TRBD1 on 6 matching bases. The germline gives CDR1 SGHRS, CDR2 YFSETQ. V was clipped by 0 bases and J by 9 bases, with 16 bases between them. CDR3 length: 15 amino acids. The CDR3 loop is CASSLADRYRSEQFF. The CDR3 DNA follows: TGCGCCAGCAGCTTGGCCGACAGGTATCGTAGTGAGCAGTTCTTC.

V usage is TRBV7-9 and J usage is TRBJ2-5; D unclear. The V end lost 6 bases, the J end lost 4 bases, and 6 bases lay between the germline ends. Germline assignment: CDR1 SEHNR and CDR2 FQNEAQ (reference sequence). The CDR3 length is 11 residues. CDR3 sequence: CASRIGETQYF. The CDR3 nucleotides are TGTGCCAGCAGAATAGGAGAGACCCAGTACTTC. Drawing the rest from reference TRBV7-9 and TRBJ2-5, the complete variable domain is DTGVSQNPRHKITKRGQNVTFRCDPISEHNRLYWYRQTLGQGPEFLTYFQNEAQLEKSRLLSDRFSAERPKGSFSTLEIQRTEQGDSAMYLCASRIGETQYFGPGTRLLVL.

The J gene is TRBJ2-5, the V gene TRBV20-1, with D possibly TRBD1 on 5 matching bases. This CDR3 is built from 11 residues. The germline CDR1 and CDR2 sequences are DFQATT and SNEGSKA (reference sequence). V was pared by 7 bases and J by 5 bases, with 11 bases between. The CDR3 region is CSVWGRETQYF. The DNA for the CDR3 is TGCAGTGTGTGGGGCCGGGAGACCCAGTACTTC.

The chain recombines TRBV19 with TRBJ1-1, with 7 bases that match TRBD1. Germline lookup yields CDR1 LNHDA and CDR2 SQIVND (reference sequence). The CDR3 totals 13 residues. J gave up 2 bases and V 8 bases, and 5 bases lay outside the gene matches. The CDR3 here is CASQDRENTEAFF. The CDR3 DNA follows: TGTGCCAGTCAAGACAGGGAAAACACTGAAGCTTTCTTT.

This chain connects TRBV6-5 to TRBJ2-2; D tentatively reads TRBD1 or TRBD2 (5 bases each). CDR3 length equals 15 residues. Germline CDR1 is MNHEY and CDR2 is SVGAGI. Trimming took off 6 bases at V and 2 bases at J, with 13 bases between the two ends. CDR3 DNA sequence: TGTGCCAGCAGCCGACAGACTACAAACACCGGGGAGCTGTTTTTT. Its protein product is CASSRQTTNTGELFF.